What follows describes a single TCR beta chain. Antigen: not known. Stated time point: week 47, end of study. It was 300 ug of mutant IDH1 20-mer peptide that made up each vaccine dose, given with topical imiquimod. This record comes from a study of a mutant IDH1 vaccine in newly diagnosed glioma. Study-level information: Initiation of the vaccine course occurred 4-6 weeks after radiotherapy alone, or alongside temozolomide cycles. Receipt of radiotherapy, temozolomide, or both preceded the study, and most received both. Weeks 35 and 47 hosted visits V12 and V13, respectively.

TCRdb's copy holds only in-frame clones and misses some; the assay was immunoSEQ multiplex PCR. This table holds about 56,000 clones, about 80% found once. CDR3 length: 13 residues. V was pared by 7 bases and J by 0 bases, with 7 bases between. Germline values: CDR1 SNHLY, CDR2 FYNNEI. Notes on the study in general: The authors found pseudoprogression apparently unrelated to changes in top peripheral T cell clonotypes.

Sample: PBMCs, taken from a glioma patient whose treatment included an IDH1 peptide vaccine. The rearrangement uses TRBV2 and TRBJ1-3, with D perhaps matching TRBD1 (5 bases). The TCR comes from a man aged 45-65 years with glioma. The CDR3 DNA reads TGTGCCAGCACAGGGACCTCTGGAAACACCATATATTTT. Protein: CASTGTSGNTIYF.